This T cell receptor beta chain was identified in a study of T-cell reconstitution after alpha-beta-depleted transplantation in children. Preparing the TCRbeta library involved the use of unique molecular identifiers. One entry per CDR3 protein results from TCRdb running MiXCR on the PCR reads. In the table there are 500,000 to 600,000 distinct CDR3 sequences, over 25% of which are singletons. The CDR3 has 13 amino acids. The J segment lost 4 bases and the V segment lost 5 bases, leaving 6 bases of the junction unmatched. Germline V gene lookup returns CDR1 DFQATT and CDR2 SNEGSKA (reference sequence). Regarding the study as a whole: Expanded graft clones, several hundred of them, were reportedly the source of alpha-beta T cells about two months after transplant. Diversity and T-cell counts at one year after transplant derived mostly from new T cells.

This clonotype was seen a handful of times. Its matching antigen is unknown. The chain uses TRBV20-1 and TRBJ2-3, with TRBD1 matching 7 bases. This clonotype originated in a boy younger than two with Wiskott-Aldrich syndrome, due to receive a stem cell transplant. This specimen consisted of PBMCs, obtained before TCRalphabeta/CD19-depleted stem cell transplant. The CDR3 sequence is CSACPQGADTQYF. The CDR3 DNA sequence: TGCAGTGCTTGCCCCCAGGGGGCAGATACGCAGTATTTT.